A single sample is the source of the 8 T cell receptor beta chains below, sequenced in a study of T cell responses to AZD1222 COVID-19 vaccine. Assay used: immunoSEQ multiplex PCR; TCRdb lists only in-frame clones, some missing. The data contain some 130,000 clones, 87% of them seen just once; the ten biggest clones take up approximately 2.6%. Sample: peripheral blood, taken 28 days after the second AZD1222 dose. The receptors originated from an adult who received the AZD1222 COVID-19 vaccine.

The chain links TRBV7-2 to TRBJ2-7; D not certain. Germline CDR1 and CDR2: SGHTA and FQGNSA. The CDR3 extends over 14 amino acids. V dropped 0 bases and J dropped 0 bases, with 6 bases sitting between them. The CDR3 loop is CASSLATSSYEQYF. CDR3 nucleotide sequence: TGTGCCAGCAGCTTAGCGACCAGCTCCTACGAGCAGTACTTC.

The rearrangement links TRBV6-5 to TRBJ1-2, with 8 bases lining up with TRBD1. The CDR3 is 13 residues long. J gave up 3 bases and V 5 bases, and 2 bases lay outside the gene matches. The germline gives CDR1 MNHEY, CDR2 SVGAGI. The DNA of the CDR3 is TGTGCCAGCAGTACGACAGGGGACTATGGCTACACCTTC. Its protein is CASSTTGDYGYTF.

The rearrangement uses TRBV6-5 and TRBJ2-6; unclear D gene. Trimming removed 0 bases at V and 1 base at J, with 7 bases between. The CDR3 covers 16 residues. Per germline, CDR1 MNHEY and CDR2 SVGAGI. CDR3 in amino acids: CASSYSPGSGANVLTF. CDR3 DNA: TGTGCCAGCAGTTACTCGCCCGGGTCTGGGGCCAACGTCCTGACTTTC.

The chain carries TRBV5-1 and TRBJ1-5; a possible D gene is TRBD1 (5 bases). From germline, CDR1 is SGHRS and CDR2 YFSETQ. The V end was cut by 4 bases, the J end by 3 bases, with 11 bases between. There are 14 residues in the CDR3. The CDR3 reads CASSPSGLNQPQHF. CDR3 DNA sequence: TGCGCCAGCAGCCCCTCGGGGCTCAATCAGCCCCAGCATTTT.

J is TRBJ1-1 and V is TRBV3-1 (or the pseudogene TRBV3-2); D uncertain. The CDR3 extends over 13 amino acids. The germline V gene encodes CDR1 LGHDT and CDR2 YNNKEL (reference sequence). Trimming left V 3 bases short and J 5 bases short, with 10 bases between. CDR3 region: CASSQGDRTEAFF. The CDR3 bases are TGTGCCAGCAGCCAGGGAGATAGGACTGAAGCTTTCTTT.

V gene TRBV28 combines with J gene TRBJ1-4; 7 nucleotides match TRBD1. CDR3 length equals 15 residues. Germline V lookup: CDR1 MDHEN, CDR2 SYDVKM. V shed 6 bases, J shed 8 bases, and the junction held 12 bases outside the gene matches. CDR3: CASRGTPGQREKLFF. As DNA, the CDR3 is TGTGCCAGCAGGGGGACTCCGGGACAGAGGGAAAAACTGTTTTTT.

The chain recombines TRBV19 with TRBJ1-1; TRBD1 might be the D (6 bases). The germline CDR1 and CDR2 sequences are LNHDA and SQIVND (reference sequence). Trimming took off 1 base at V and 1 base at J, with 13 bases between the two ends. The CDR3 runs to 16 residues. CDR3 DNA sequence: TGTGCCAGTAGTATAGGAAATGGACAGAGGAACACTGAAGCTTTCTTT. The encoded protein is CASSIGNGQRNTEAFF.

The chain employs TRBV10-3 and TRBJ1-5, with 7 bases lining up with TRBD1. V shed 5 bases and J 3 bases; nucleotides not matched to a gene: 7. Germline CDR1 ENHRY, CDR2 SYGVKD. The CDR3 runs 15 residues. The CDR3 nucleotides read TGTGCCATCAGTCCAACTGGACAGGCCAATCAGCCCCAGCATTTT. Residues: CAISPTGQANQPQHF.